The clone carrying this T cell receptor (beta chain) was recorded many times. Localized lung adenocarcinoma, a non-small cell lung cancer, affected the donors. This record comes from a study of CD4 and CD8 cells across lung adenocarcinoma regions. This CDR3 has 13 residues. Per the germline V gene, CDR1 is WNHNN and CDR2 is SYGVQD (reference sequence). From the PCR reads, TCRdb called clonotypes with MiXCR, one entry per CDR3 protein. The table has about 19,000 distinct CDR3 sequences, about 46% seen once. This TCR came from a male donor with lung adenocarcinoma. The CD4 and CD8 labels of this study may be unreliable. This sequence joins TRBV10-1 and TRBJ2-5; D may be TRBD2 (6 bases). Near its end, the DNA agrees better with TRBJ2-7, so the J call may be wrong. The sample was CD4+ T cells from the margin of a lung tumor. The CDR3 protein is CASSESSGYEQYF. Here the CDR3 DNA reads TGCGCCAGCAGTGAGTCTAGCGGCTACGAGCAGTACTTC.